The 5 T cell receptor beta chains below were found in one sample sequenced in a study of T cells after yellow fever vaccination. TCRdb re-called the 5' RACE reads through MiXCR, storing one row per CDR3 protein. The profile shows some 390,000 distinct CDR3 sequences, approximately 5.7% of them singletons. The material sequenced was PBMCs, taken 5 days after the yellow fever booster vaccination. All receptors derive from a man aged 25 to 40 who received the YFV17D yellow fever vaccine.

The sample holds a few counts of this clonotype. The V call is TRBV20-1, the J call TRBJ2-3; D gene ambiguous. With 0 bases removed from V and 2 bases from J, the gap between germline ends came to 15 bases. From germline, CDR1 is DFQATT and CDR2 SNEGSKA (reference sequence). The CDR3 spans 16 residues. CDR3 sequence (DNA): TGCAGTGCTAGAGATGGGCTTCGGCAGATCACAGATACGCAGTATTTT. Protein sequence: CSARDGLRQITDTQYF.

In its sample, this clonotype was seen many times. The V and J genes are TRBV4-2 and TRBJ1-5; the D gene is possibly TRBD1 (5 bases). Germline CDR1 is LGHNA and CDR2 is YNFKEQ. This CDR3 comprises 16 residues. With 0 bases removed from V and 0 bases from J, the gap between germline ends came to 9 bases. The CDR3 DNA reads TGTGCCAGCAGCCAAGAGGACACTCCTAGCAATCAGCCCCAGCATTTT. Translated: CASSQEDTPSNQPQHF.

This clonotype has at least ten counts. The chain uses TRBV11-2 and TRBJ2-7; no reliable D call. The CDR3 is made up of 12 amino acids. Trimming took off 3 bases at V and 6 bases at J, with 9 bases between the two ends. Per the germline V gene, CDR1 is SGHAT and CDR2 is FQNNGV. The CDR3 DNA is TGTGCCAGCAGCTTCCCCTCCGGCGAGCAGTACTTC. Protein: CASSFPSGEQYF.

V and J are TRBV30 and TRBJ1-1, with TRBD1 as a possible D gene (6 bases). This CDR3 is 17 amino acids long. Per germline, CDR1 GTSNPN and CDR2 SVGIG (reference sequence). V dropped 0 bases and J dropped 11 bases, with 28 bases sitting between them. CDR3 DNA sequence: TGTGCCTGGAGTGTCCCGGACAGTCAAAGAATTGCTCGGAAGGCTTTCTTT. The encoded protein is CAWSVPDSQRIARKAFF.

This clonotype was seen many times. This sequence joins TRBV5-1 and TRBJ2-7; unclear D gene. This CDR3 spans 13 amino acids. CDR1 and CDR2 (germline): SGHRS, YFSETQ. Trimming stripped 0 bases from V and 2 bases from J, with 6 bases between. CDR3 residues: CASSLDRTYEQYF. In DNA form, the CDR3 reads TGCGCCAGCAGCTTGGATAGGACCTACGAGCAGTACTTC.